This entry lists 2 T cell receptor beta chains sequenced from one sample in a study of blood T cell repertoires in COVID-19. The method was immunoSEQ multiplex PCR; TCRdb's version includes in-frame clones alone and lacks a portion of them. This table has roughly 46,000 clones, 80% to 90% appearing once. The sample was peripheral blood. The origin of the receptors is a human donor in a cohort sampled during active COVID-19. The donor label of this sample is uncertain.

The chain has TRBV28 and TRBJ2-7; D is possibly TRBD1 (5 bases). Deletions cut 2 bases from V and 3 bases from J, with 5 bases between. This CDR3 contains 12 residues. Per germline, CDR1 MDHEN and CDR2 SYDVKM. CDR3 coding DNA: TGTGCCAGCAGTTTAAGGGGCTACGAGCAGTACTTC. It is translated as CASSLRGYEQYF.

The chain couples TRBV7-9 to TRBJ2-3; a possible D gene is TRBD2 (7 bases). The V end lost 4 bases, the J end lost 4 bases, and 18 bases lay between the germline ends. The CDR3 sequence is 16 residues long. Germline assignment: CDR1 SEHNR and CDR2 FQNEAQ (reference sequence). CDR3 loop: CASSSYVGGGPDTQYF. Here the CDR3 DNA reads TGTGCCAGCAGCTCATATGTAGGGGGGGGCCCAGATACGCAGTATTTT.